This is a list of T cell receptor beta chains from one sample in a study of long-term antiretroviral therapy in people with HIV. Profiled with immunoSEQ multiplex PCR; TCRdb holds only in-frame clones, not every one. The sample has 15,000 to 20,000 clones, around 89% seen once. The sequencing used unsorted PBMCs, collected 4.2 years after starting antiretroviral therapy. These receptors were taken from a man in his fifties with HIV. CDR3s include the opening cysteine and the closing phenylalanine or tryptophan. D genes are given only for firm matches. Expanded clones get a size class; other rows say once, few or many, or leave the size out.

D | J | size | V | DNA | CDR3
TRBD1 | TRBJ2-7 | - | TRBV5-1 | TGCGCCAGCAGCCCGACAGGGGTGAACGAGCAGTACTTC | CASSPTGVNEQYF
- | TRBJ2-2 | - | TRBV19 | TGTGCCAGTAGTCGGAGCGGGGAGCTGTTTTTT | CASSRSGELFF
- | TRBJ2-2 | - | TRBV30 | TGTGCCTGGAGGGGGCCTGGGAACACCGGGGAGCTGTTTTTT | CAWRGPGNTGELFF
TRBD1 | TRBJ1-6 | - | TRBV4-1 | TGCGCCAGCAGCCAAGCCGGGACAGGGAGGTATTCACCCCTCCACTTT | CASSQAGTGRYSPLHF
TRBD2 | TRBJ2-3 | - | TRBV4-1 | TGCGCCAGCAGCCTGGCTAGCGGGGGGGCAACAGATACGCAGTATTTT | CASSLASGGATDTQYF
- | TRBJ1-2 | - | TRBV6-5 | TGTGCCAGCAGTTACTCGACAGCTAACTATGGCTACACCTTC | CASSYSTANYGYTF
- | TRBJ2-3 | - | TRBV30 | TGTGCCTGGACGGACTACAGGAATACGCAGTATTTT | CAWTDYRNTQYF
TRBD1 | TRBJ2-1 | - | TRBV11-2 | TGTGCCAGCAGCTGGGACAGGGACCACAATGAGCAGTTCTTC | CASSWDRDHNEQFF
- | TRBJ2-3 | once | TRBV2 | TGTGCCAGCAGGACGGGACGGGGAAGCACAGATACGCAGTATTTT | CASRTGRGSTDTQYF
- | TRBJ2-5 | - | TRBV30 | TGTGCCTGGAGTGAACAGGGAGAGAAGACCCAGTACTTC | CAWSEQGEKTQYF
TRBD1 | TRBJ1-2 | - | TRBV25-1 | TGTGCCAGCAGTGACCCGGGACAGGGCTATGGCTACACCTTC | CASSDPGQGYGYTF
- | TRBJ1-2 | - | TRBV5-1 | TGCGCCAGCAGCCCTCTCACAGGGTTTGGTGATGGCTACACCTTC | CASSPLTGFGDGYTF
TRBD1 | TRBJ1-4 | - | TRBV6-5 | TGTGCCAGTTGCCGGGACAGGACCGAAAAACTGTTTTTT | CASCRDRTEKLFF
TRBD1 | TRBJ1-1 | - | TRBV30 | TGTGCCTGGAGTTCCTCGACAGGGATGAACACTGAAGCTTTCTTT | CAWSSSTGMNTEAFF
- | TRBJ1-3 | - | TRBV13 | TGTGCCAGCAGCTTAGAGTATGGCAGGAGCTCTGGAAACACCATATATTTT | CASSLEYGRSSGNTIYF
TRBD1 | TRBJ1-3 | - | TRBV5-6 | TGTGCCAGCAGCCAGGACAGGGTCTCTGGAAACACCATATATTTT | CASSQDRVSGNTIYF
- | TRBJ1-1 | once | TRBV6-5 | TGTGCCAGCAGCTCGGGTATAGAAGCTTTCTTT | CASSSGIEAFF
- | TRBJ2-6 | - | TRBV28 | TGTGCCAGCAGTCGCCCGAGCTCTGGGGCCAACGTCCTGACTTTC | CASSRPSSGANVLTF
TRBD2 | TRBJ2-1 | - | TRBV29-1 | TGCAGCGTTGTCGTTTTCCCGGCTAGCGGGGGAAATGAGCAGTTCTTC | CSVVVFPASGGNEQFF
- | TRBJ1-5 | - | TRBV6-5 | TGTGCCAGCAGTTTAGGTAGCAATCAGCCCCAGCATTTT | CASSLGSNQPQHF
- | TRBJ2-4 | - | TRBV18 | TGTGCCAGCTCACCCCAGGACACTGTAGGAGGCAACCTAGCCAAAAACATTCAGTACTTC | CASSPQDTVGGNLAKNIQYF
- | TRBJ2-5 | - | TRBV2 | TGTGCCAGCACGGGAGGGGGCGTGGAGACCCAGTACTTC | CASTGGGVETQYF
TRBD1 | TRBJ2-6 | - | TRBV9 | TGTGCCAGCAGCGAAGACAGGGCGCCAGCTGGGGCCAACGTCCTGACTTTC | CASSEDRAPAGANVLTF